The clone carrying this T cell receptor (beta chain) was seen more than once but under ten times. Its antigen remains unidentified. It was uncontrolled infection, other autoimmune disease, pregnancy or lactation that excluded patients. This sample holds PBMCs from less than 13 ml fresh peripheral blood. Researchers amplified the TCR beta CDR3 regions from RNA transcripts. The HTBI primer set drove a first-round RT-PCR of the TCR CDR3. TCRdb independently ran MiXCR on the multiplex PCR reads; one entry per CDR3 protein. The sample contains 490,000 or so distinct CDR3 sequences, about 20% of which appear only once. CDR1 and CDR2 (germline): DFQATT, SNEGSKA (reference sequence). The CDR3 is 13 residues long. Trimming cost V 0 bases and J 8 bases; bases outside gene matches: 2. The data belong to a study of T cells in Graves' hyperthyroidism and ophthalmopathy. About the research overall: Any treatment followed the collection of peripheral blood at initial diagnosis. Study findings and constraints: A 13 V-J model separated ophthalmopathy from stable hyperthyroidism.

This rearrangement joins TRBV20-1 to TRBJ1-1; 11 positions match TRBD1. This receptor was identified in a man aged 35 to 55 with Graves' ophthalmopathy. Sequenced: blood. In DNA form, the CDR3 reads TGCAGTGCTAGAGATGGGACAGGGGGAGAAGCTTTCTTT. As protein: CSARDGTGGEAFF.